This T cell receptor beta chain was captured by sequencing in a study of T cell responses to AZD1222 COVID-19 vaccine. Assay used: immunoSEQ multiplex PCR; TCRdb lists only in-frame clones, some missing. Of around 100,000 clones listed, roughly nine tenths are singletons. Germline-derived CDR1 and CDR2 are MNHEY and SVGAGI. Deletions cut 0 bases from V and 0 bases from J, with 9 bases between. The length of the CDR3 is 16 residues. This sequence originates from an adult in good health. J is TRBJ2-1 and V is TRBV6-5; TRBD1 is a possible D gene (6 bases). The material was peripheral blood, obtained on day 0 of AZD1222 vaccination. The CDR3 spells CASSYSTGSSYNEQFF. As DNA, the CDR3 is TGTGCCAGCAGTTACTCGACAGGTAGCTCCTACAATGAGCAGTTCTTC.